This T cell receptor (beta chain) was recovered during a study of T cells in Graves' hyperthyroidism and ophthalmopathy. This clonotype has ten or more counts. Amplification targeted TCR beta CDR3 regions from RNA transcripts. First-round RT-PCR of the TCR CDR3 relied on the HTBI primer set. TCRdb re-derived calls from the multiplex PCR reads in MiXCR, one entry per CDR3 protein. The sample contains approximately 560,000 distinct CDR3 sequences, about 15% of which appear only once. The CDR3 covers 13 residues. Deletions cut 5 bases from V and 0 bases from J, with 7 bases between. Germline CDR1 reads ENHRY; CDR2 reads SYGVKD.

Sequencing used blood. This sequence was found in a woman under 40 with Graves' hyperthyroidism. The rearrangement uses TRBV10-3 and TRBJ1-1; no definite D call. The CDR3 spells CAISTAMNTEAFF. The CDR3 region has the DNA TGTGCCATCAGTACAGCGATGAACACTGAAGCTTTCTTT.